Listed here are 10 T cell receptor beta chains from one sample, sequenced in a study of CD8 T cells in Susac syndrome. Roughly 0.45 to 1 ug RNA was reverse transcribed with random hexamers. TCRdb re-called the immunoSEQ multiplex PCR reads with MiXCR, one entry per CDR3 protein. The sample carries 200,000 to 250,000 distinct CDR3 sequences, around 95% recorded once. Sequences were obtained from CD4+ T cells from PBMCs. All receptors come from a human donor with multiple sclerosis.

The J gene is TRBJ2-5, the V gene TRBV3-1, with unresolved D. CDR3 length equals 15 residues. Germline lookup yields CDR1 LGHDT and CDR2 YNNKEL (reference sequence). Trimming took 0 bases from V and 1 from J, leaving 9 bases between them. CDR3 nucleotide sequence: TGTGCCAGCAGCCAAGACGTAAGGTCCCAAGAGACCCAGTACTTC. As protein: CASSQDVRSQETQYF.

This sequence joins TRBV12-3 or TRBV12-4 and TRBJ2-7; the match to TRBD1 covers 9 bases. V trimming: 6 bases; J trimming: 0 bases; junction bases outside the gene matches: 6. The CDR3 extends over 15 amino acids. The CDR3 coding sequence is TGTGCCAGCAGCCACTCGGACAGGGGCTCCTACGAGCAGTACTTC. Protein: CASSHSDRGSYEQYF.

The chain's CDR3 is CATSREGRIQGDGYTF. CDR3 DNA: TGTGCCACCAGCAGAGAGGGCCGGATACAAGGGGATGGCTACACCTTC. The rearrangement joins TRBV15 to TRBJ1-2, with D possibly matching TRBD1 (5 bases). The CDR3 length is 16 residues. Germline CDR1 reads LNHNV; CDR2 reads YYDKDF (reference sequence). Trimming pared 0 bases from V and 6 bases from J, leaving 17 bases between.

The genes are TRBV20-1 and TRBJ1-2, with 7 positions matching TRBD1. The CDR3 extends over 13 amino acids. Germline values: CDR1 DFQATT, CDR2 SNEGSKA (reference sequence). V trimming: 4 bases; J trimming: 0 bases; junction bases outside the gene matches: 2. CDR3 protein: CSAMGQSNYGYTF. The CDR3 DNA reads TGCAGTGCTATGGGACAGTCTAACTATGGCTACACCTTC.

The chain carries TRBV3-1 and TRBJ2-5; 11 positions agree with TRBD2. The CDR3 covers 18 residues. V shed 4 bases, J shed 5 bases, and the junction held 15 bases outside the gene matches. CDR1 and CDR2 from the germline V gene are LGHDT and YNNKEL (reference sequence). The CDR3 protein is CASSPNHLAGGIWETQYF. The CDR3 region has the DNA TGTGCCAGCAGCCCGAACCACCTAGCGGGGGGTATTTGGGAGACCCAGTACTTC.

This sequence joins TRBV30 and TRBJ2-3; no definite D call. The V gene lost 0 bases and the J gene lost 2 bases, with 9 bases spanning the gap. The CDR3 loop spans 14 amino acids. Germline V gives CDR1 GTSNPN, CDR2 SVGIG (reference sequence). The CDR3 spells CAWSVTVTTDTQYF. CDR3 DNA: TGTGCCTGGAGTGTTACCGTAACCACAGATACGCAGTATTTT.

The rearrangement links TRBV20-1 to TRBJ1-1, with TRBD1 matching over 10 bases. CDR3 length: 14 amino acids. Germline V gene data show CDR1 as DFQATT and CDR2 as SNEGSKA (reference sequence). J gave up 4 bases and V 3 bases, and 5 bases lay outside the gene matches. The CDR3 region is CSARTGGVRTEAFF. CDR3 sequence (DNA): TGCAGTGCTAGGACAGGGGGCGTTCGCACTGAAGCTTTCTTT.

Here the CDR3 reads CASRDPSGGAYNEQFF. The CDR3 DNA sequence: TGTGCCAGCAGAGATCCCAGCGGGGGGGCCTACAATGAGCAGTTCTTC. The chain has TRBV12-3 or TRBV12-4 and TRBJ2-1; 10 bases align to TRBD2. V trimming: 6 bases; J trimming: 2 bases; junction bases outside the gene matches: 7. The length of the CDR3 is 16 residues.

The chain employs TRBV13 and TRBJ1-5; no clear D gene. V dropped 2 bases and J dropped 7 bases, with 12 bases sitting between them. Germline V gene data show CDR1 as PRHDT and CDR2 as FYEKMQ (reference sequence). This CDR3 is built from 14 residues. CDR3 amino acids: CASSLRFSAQPQHF. The CDR3, as DNA: TGTGCCAGCAGCTTAAGATTTTCGGCACAGCCCCAGCATTTT.

This rearrangement joins TRBV7-2 to TRBJ2-5; 9 nucleotides agree with TRBD2. J lost 4 bases, V lost 2 bases, and 14 bases had no gene match. The germline V gene encodes CDR1 SGHTA and CDR2 FQGNSA. This CDR3 is built from 18 residues. The CDR3: CASSLKWVPGLAPETQYF. CDR3 sequence (DNA): TGTGCCAGCAGCTTAAAGTGGGTGCCGGGACTAGCCCCAGAGACCCAGTACTTC.